The 22 T cell receptor beta chains in this list originate from one sample, sequenced in a study of shared clonotypes between healthy human individuals. CD45RO-negative, CCR7-selected cells formed the naive CD8 fraction, which excluded terminally differentiated effector memory CD45RA+ cells. The method was immunoSEQ multiplex PCR; TCRdb's version includes in-frame clones alone and lacks a portion of them. In the table there are some 2,100,000 clones, just over 90% of which are singletons. Sequencing was performed on naive CD8+ T cells from PBMCs. These receptor sequences come from a man between 18 and 29 years old in good health. Some clones in this sample may be carry-over from other donors' samples.

This sequence joins TRBV6-6 and TRBJ2-7, with 11 positions matching TRBD2. With V trimmed by 4 bases and J by 2 bases, 7 bases remained unmatched. Germline-derived CDR1 and CDR2 are MNHNY and SVGAGI (reference sequence). This CDR3 has 16 amino acids. The CDR3 sequence: CASSLATSGAAYEQYF. In DNA, the CDR3 is TGTGCCAGCAGTTTAGCGACTAGCGGGGCCGCCTACGAGCAGTACTTC.

This rearrangement joins TRBV5-1 to TRBJ1-2; no clear D gene. Trimming removed 1 base from V and 0 bases from J, with 4 bases in between. The length of the CDR3 is 13 residues. Germline CDR1 SGHRS, CDR2 YFSETQ. CDR3 DNA sequence: TGCGCCAGCAGCTTGTGGGCTAACTATGGCTACACCTTC. It is translated as CASSLWANYGYTF.

This clone appeared a single time. V gene TRBV27 combines with J gene TRBJ2-7; tentative D call: TRBD1 (6 bases). The CDR3 has 14 amino acids. V dropped 2 bases and J dropped 6 bases, with 14 bases sitting between them. Germline V gene sequence: CDR1 MNHEY, CDR2 SMNVEV (reference sequence). CDR3 coding DNA: TGTGCCAGCAGTTTACGGGTGGGGGCGGTCGAGCAGTACTTC. The encoded protein is CASSLRVGAVEQYF.

There are a few counts of this clone. J is TRBJ1-4 and V is TRBV30; a possible D gene is TRBD1 (6 bases). The CDR3 is made up of 14 amino acids. V was clipped by 2 bases and J by 6 bases, with 13 bases between them. In germline, CDR1 is GTSNPN, CDR2 SVGIG (reference sequence). CDR3 nucleotide sequence: TGTGCCTGGAGTATCCCGGGGGGCTATGAAAAACTGTTTTTT. This encodes CAWSIPGGYEKLFF.

V and J are TRBV27 and TRBJ2-1; the D gene is possibly TRBD2 (6 bases). The CDR3 consists of 17 residues. Germline V CDR1 and CDR2: MNHEY, SMNVEV (reference sequence). V lost 4 bases and J 12 bases, leaving 28 bases between the germline ends. CDR3 amino acids: CASSSHLLAGKNGRQFF. CDR3 sequence (DNA): TGTGCCAGCAGTTCCCACCTATTGGCGGGAAAAAACGGGCGGCAGTTCTTC.

The rearrangement joins TRBV11-2 to TRBJ2-3; TRBD2 might be the D (6 bases). CDR1 is SGHAT, CDR2 FQNNGV, per germline. With 5 bases removed from V and 1 base from J, the gap between germline ends came to 19 bases. This CDR3 spans 17 amino acids. DNA of the CDR3: TGTGCCAGCAGCCCGACCTTTCGGGGGTCGGGCACAGATACGCAGTATTTT. It is translated as CASSPTFRGSGTDTQYF.

The J gene is TRBJ2-2, the V gene TRBV5-6; D could derive from TRBD1 or TRBD2 (5 bases each). CDR1 and CDR2 from the germline V gene are SGHDT and YYEEEE. CDR3 size: 14 residues. V dropped 5 bases and J dropped 5 bases, with 13 bases sitting between them. CDR3 sequence reads: CASRDKEGTGELFF. The CDR3 coding sequence is TGTGCCAGCAGAGACAAAGAGGGGACCGGGGAGCTGTTTTTT.

This clone has only one observation. The sample has other DNA sequences that encode this CDR3 too. The chain recombines TRBV7-3 with TRBJ2-7, with 7 bases matching TRBD1. Germline CDR1 and CDR2: SGHTA and FQGTGA. The trim removed 0 bases at V and 5 bases at J, leaving 1 base unmatched. The CDR3 loop spans 13 amino acids. This chain's CDR3 is CASSLTGGHEQYF. DNA for the CDR3: TGTGCCAGCAGCTTAACAGGGGGCCACGAGCAGTACTTC.

The J gene is TRBJ2-1, the V gene TRBV29-1; 7 bases match TRBD1. The CDR3 is 16 amino acids. The V and J ends lost 4 bases and 4 bases, in that order; junction bases with no gene match: 13. CDR1 is SQVTM and CDR2 is ANQGSEA in the germline V gene. Here the CDR3 DNA reads TGCAGCGTTGCCCCTCCGCACAGGGGAAAATACAATGAGCAGTTCTTC. It codes for CSVAPPHRGKYNEQFF.

On this clone itself: At the DNA level, this CDR3 is encoded by other sequences in the same sample as well. The V gene is TRBV27, the J gene TRBJ1-5, with unresolved D. This CDR3 is 14 amino acids long. The germline V and J ends were trimmed by 2 bases and 0 bases, with 5 bases remaining between them. CDR1 and CDR2 (germline): MNHEY, SMNVEV (reference sequence). Here the CDR3 DNA reads TGTGCCAGCAGTTTAGGCGGTAGCAATCAGCCCCAGCATTTT. Its translation is CASSLGGSNQPQHF.

The chain couples TRBV28 to TRBJ1-4, with 8 nucleotides matching TRBD1. Germline lookup yields CDR1 MDHEN and CDR2 SYDVKM. CDR3 length equals 15 residues. V trimming: 5 bases; J trimming: 8 bases; junction bases outside the gene matches: 10. The CDR3, as DNA: TGTGCCAGCAGTAGGGGGGACAGGTTCGAGGAAAAACTGTTTTTT. The encoded protein is CASSRGDRFEEKLFF.

The V and J genes are TRBV11-2 and TRBJ2-1; a weak D match, TRBD1 (5 bases). The V end lost 1 base, the J end lost 6 bases, and 13 bases lay between the germline ends. The germline CDR1 and CDR2 sequences are SGHAT and FQNNGV. The CDR3 loop spans 15 amino acids. CDR3 nucleotides: TGTGCCAGCAGCTTAGCGTCAGGGTTAGGCAATGAGCAGTTCTTC. Translation gives CASSLASGLGNEQFF.

This chain connects TRBV5-6 to TRBJ1-2; maybe TRBD1 (5 bases). Trimming shortened V by 1 base and J by 3 bases, and 10 bases separated the two germline ends. Germline V gene sequence: CDR1 SGHDT, CDR2 YYEEEE. The CDR3 is 14 residues long. The CDR3 DNA reads as TGTGCCAGCAGCTTGAACCCCAGGGACTATGGCTACACCTTC. This sequence encodes CASSLNPRDYGYTF. The entire variable domain, with the rest obtained from reference TRBV5-6 and TRBJ1-2, is as follows: DAGVTQSPTHLIKTRGQQVTLRCSPKSGHDTVSWYQQALGQGPQFIFQYYEEEERQRGNFPDRFSGHQFPNYSSELNVNALLLGDSALYLCASSLNPRDYGYTFGSGTRLTVV.

The chain employs TRBV27 and TRBJ2-1; D is unresolved. CDR3 length: 13 amino acids. Per the germline V gene, CDR1 is MNHEY and CDR2 is SMNVEV (reference sequence). The V gene lost 5 bases and the J gene lost 9 bases, with 14 bases spanning the gap. For the CDR3, the DNA is TGTGCCAGCAGTATAACGTCCGGGCCTGAGCAGTTCTTC. Translation gives CASSITSGPEQFF.

The chain combines TRBV7-9 with TRBJ2-5; D ambiguous. Trimming left V 3 bases short and J 1 base short, with 18 bases between. The germline gives CDR1 SEHNR, CDR2 FQNEAQ (reference sequence). This CDR3 is 17 amino acids long. The chain's CDR3 is CASSFEPSPFGQETQYF. CDR3 DNA sequence: TGTGCCAGCAGCTTTGAACCCAGTCCCTTTGGCCAAGAGACCCAGTACTTC.

The chain has TRBV6-6 and TRBJ1-3; perhaps TRBD1 as D (6 bases). This CDR3 region has 16 residues. CDR1 is MNHNY, CDR2 SVGAGI, per germline (reference sequence). Deletions cut 4 bases from V and 4 bases from J, with 17 bases between. CDR3 DNA sequence: TGTGCCAGCAGTTTGCACCACAGGGTTAGGGGAAACACCATATATTTT. Amino acid sequence: CASSLHHRVRGNTIYF.

The genes are TRBV5-1 and TRBJ1-1; D is possibly TRBD1 (6 bases). The CDR3 sequence is 17 residues long. Germline V CDR1 and CDR2: SGHRS, YFSETQ. Trimming took off 4 bases at V and 0 bases at J, with 19 bases between the two ends. The CDR3 spells CASSGSGTPPLNTEAFF. DNA for the CDR3: TGCGCCAGCAGCGGATCCGGGACACCACCCCTGAACACTGAAGCTTTCTTT.

In this sample, this clone turned up once. The chain's CDR3 is CASSYELGGGNTEAFF. CDR3 in DNA: TGTGCCAGCAGTTATGAATTAGGAGGGGGAAACACTGAAGCTTTCTTT. This chain links TRBV6-5 with TRBJ1-1; D may be TRBD1 (6 bases). From germline, CDR1 is MNHEY and CDR2 SVGAGI. The CDR3 has 16 amino acids. Trimming left V 3 bases short and J 2 bases short, with 16 bases between.

The rearrangement joins TRBV7-3 to TRBJ2-3; 10 positions match TRBD2. Germline CDR1 is SGHTA and CDR2 is FQGTGA. J was trimmed by 0 bases and V by 5 bases; bases with no gene match: 11. CDR3 length: 18 residues. The CDR3 DNA sequence: TGTGCCAGCAGCCCTAGCGGGGGTAGCGGGGCTAGCACAGATACGCAGTATTTT. Translation: CASSPSGGSGASTDTQYF.

The V gene is TRBV13, the J gene TRBJ1-1; D is unresolved. Germline V CDR1 and CDR2: PRHDT, FYEKMQ (reference sequence). The CDR3 is 17 amino acids. V lost 5 bases and J lost 0, with 19 bases in between. Written as DNA, the CDR3 is TGTGCCAGCAGCCACAGTGAGACCATCACTTTGAACACTGAAGCTTTCTTT. Amino acid sequence: CASSHSETITLNTEAFF.

V is TRBV10-2 and J is TRBJ2-1; 7 bases map to TRBD2. The CDR3 contains 15 residues. V gave up 3 bases and J gave up 1 base; unmatched junction bases: 3. Germline V gives CDR1 WSHSY, CDR2 SAAADI. In nucleotides, the CDR3 is TGCGCCAGCAGTGAATATAGCGGGTCCTACAATGAGCAGTTCTTC. Protein product: CASSEYSGSYNEQFF.

The CDR3, as DNA: TGTGCCAGCAGCTTACGACAGGCGACTTCCTACGAGCAGTACTTC. Translated: CASSLRQATSYEQYF. The genes are TRBV7-2 and TRBJ2-7, with D perhaps matching TRBD1 (6 bases). CDR3 length: 15 amino acids. Trimming shortened V by 2 bases and J by 1 base, and 12 bases separated the two germline ends. CDR1 and CDR2 (germline): SGHTA, FQGNSA.